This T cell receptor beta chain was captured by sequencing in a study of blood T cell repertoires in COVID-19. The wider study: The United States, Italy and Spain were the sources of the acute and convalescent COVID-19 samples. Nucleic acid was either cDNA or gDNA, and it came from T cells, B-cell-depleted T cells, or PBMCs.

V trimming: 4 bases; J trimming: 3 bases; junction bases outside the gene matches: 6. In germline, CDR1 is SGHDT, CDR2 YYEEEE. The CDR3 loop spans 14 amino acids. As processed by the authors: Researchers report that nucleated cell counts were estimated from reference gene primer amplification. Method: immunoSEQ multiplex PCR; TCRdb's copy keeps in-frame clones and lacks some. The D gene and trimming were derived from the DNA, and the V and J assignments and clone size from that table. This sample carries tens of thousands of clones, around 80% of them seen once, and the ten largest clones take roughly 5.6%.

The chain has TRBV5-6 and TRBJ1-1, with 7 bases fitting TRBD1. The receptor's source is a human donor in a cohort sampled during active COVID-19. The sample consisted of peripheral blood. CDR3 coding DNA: TGTGCCAGCAGCCTGGGACAGCCCCACACTGAAGCTTTCTTT. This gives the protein CASSLGQPHTEAFF. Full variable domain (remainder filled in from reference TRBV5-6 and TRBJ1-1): DAGVTQSPTHLIKTRGQQVTLRCSPKSGHDTVSWYQQALGQGPQFIFQYYEEEERQRGNFPDRFSGHQFPNYSSELNVNALLLGDSALYLCASSLGQPHTEAFFGQGTRLTVV.